This entry concerns a single T cell receptor beta chain. Its antigen is currently not known. Base qualities are not recorded, but no much larger clone differs from it by a single base. Explained via the paper, the treatment or condition label denotes: allogeneic hematopoietic cell transplantation with graft depleted of TCRalphabeta T cells and CD19 B cells. The transplant recipients were children given TCRalphabeta/CD19-depleted allogeneic hematopoietic cell grafts. This sample is drawn from a study of T-cell reconstitution after alpha-beta-depleted transplantation in children (dated by TCRdb to about 2016). Broadly, across the study: Using TCR repertoire profiling, the study quantitatively followed how T-cell immune reconstitution unfolded in children after TCRalphabeta/CD19-depleted allogeneic hematopoietic cell transplantation. Overall results and qualifications from the work: The apparently early recovery of alphabetaT-cell counts about two months after transplant reportedly depended on only several hundred rapidly expanded clones that came from non-depleted graft cells. In some patients, the high TCRbeta diversity seen at day 60 was put down to recipient T cells and intrathymic progenitors that had survived conditioning. The frequencies of hyperexpanded clones fell over the following months, and after one year, T-cell counts and TCRbeta diversity were mostly attributed to newly produced T cells.

From the germline V gene, CDR1 is MDHEN and CDR2 is SYDVKM. The junction shows trimming of 6 bases on V and 9 bases on J, plus 14 bases between the germline ends. Reading from cysteine to phenylalanine, the CDR3 counts 13 amino acids. Only the CDR3 portion is preserved as DNA: 39 bases, with reading frame beginning at the first base. The library was prepared using PCR. TCRdb records Illumina HiSeq 2500 as the sequencer. To normalize quantification of the TCRbeta repertoire, the TCR libraries were built with molecular barcoding that relied on unique molecular identifiers. The public reads were run again by TCRdb, first through fastp at Q25 and then through MiXCR, and only productive beta chains were kept. Records with the same CDR3 protein are collapsed into one entry carrying the most frequent genes and DNA. This sample comprises about 980,000 distinct CDR3 sequences, about 29% of them detected only once. The leading ten clones occupy roughly 31% of the sample.

The specimen comprised PBMCs, mostly from graft donor cells, sampled 360 days after TCRalphabeta/CD19-depleted stem cell transplant. The V and J segments used are TRBV28 and TRBJ2-2; the D gene is unclear. This receptor was identified in a boy under three years old who had a stem cell transplant for SCID, so the T cells may come from the graft donor. The bases are TGTGCCAGCAGCATGTCCGTGGCCCGGGAGCTGTTTTTT. Its amino acids are CASSMSVARELFF. Extended through the reference TRBV28 and TRBJ2-2 proteins, this CDR3 yields the full variable domain: DVKVTQSSRYLVKRTGEKVFLECVQDMDHENMFWYRQDPGLGLRLIYFSYDVKMKEKGDIPEGYSVSREKKERFSLILESASTNQTSMYLCASSMSVARELFFGEGSRLTVL.